This record concerns one T cell receptor (beta chain) sequence. The repertoire was sequenced with immunoSEQ multiplex PCR; TCRdb's copy has only in-frame clones and lacks some. The sample includes fewer than 80,000 clones, around 90% of them seen just once. Germline trimming cut 3 bases from V and 5 bases from J; bases unmatched to any gene: 24. The CDR3 is 20 residues long. The V gene's germline CDR1 is KGHSH and CDR2 LQKENI. These data originate in a study of blood T cell repertoires in COVID-19. The specimen was peripheral blood. V is TRBV18 and J is TRBJ1-2; 7 nucleotides line up with TRBD1. The sequence derives from a man between 65 and 85 years old with acute or convalescent COVID-19. CDR3 loop: CASSPSAQTTAGGDEYGYTF. The CDR3 nucleotides read TGTGCCAGCTCACCCTCGGCCCAGACGACGGCAGGGGGTGATGAATATGGCTACACCTTC.